This T cell receptor beta chain was retrieved from a study of T cell changes during pregnancy in multiple sclerosis. Germline CDR1 is SQVTM and CDR2 is ANQGSEA. Trimming removed 1 base from V and 6 bases from J, with 7 bases in between. This CDR3 region has 12 residues. TCRdb's table, derived via immunoSEQ multiplex PCR, lists solely in-frame clones and lacks some. Among about 61,000 clones, 85% to 90% were seen once, and the ten largest hold roughly 0.9%. This sequence joins TRBV29-1 and TRBJ1-5, with D uncertain. The clonotype was recovered from a female donor in good health, enrolled as a control in a pregnancy study. The sample in question was peripheral blood, obtained in the first trimester of pregnancy. CDR3 nucleotides: TGCAGCGTTGAAGTCGGAGGTCAGCCCCAGCATTTT. Its translation is CSVEVGGQPQHF.